The 27 T cell receptor beta chains below come from one sample, sequenced in a study of OX40 agonist ivuxolimab in advanced cancers. Measured with immunoSEQ multiplex PCR; TCRdb has only the in-frame clones, and not every one. The data contain more than 45,000 clones, 85% to 95% of them seen just once; the ten biggest clones take up roughly 6.2%. The sample consisted of CD4+ or CD8+ T cells sorted from blood, taken in a trial of the OX40 agonist ivuxolimab. The receptors were sampled from an adult with an advanced solid tumor such as melanoma, head and neck, liver or kidney cancer.

V and J are TRBV5-4 and TRBJ1-1; 8 nucleotides agree with TRBD1. The ends lost 4 bases at V and 6 bases at J; junction bases unmatched: 8. Germline-derived CDR1 and CDR2 are SGHNT and YYREEE (reference sequence). The CDR3 is 14 amino acids. CDR3 in DNA: TGTGCCAGCAGCCCACAGGACAGGGCGGCTGAAGCTTTCTTT. Its protein product is CASSPQDRAAEAFF.

A few counts support this clone. The CDR3 DNA reads as TGTGCCAGTGGGGTCCGGGACTACAATCAGCCCCAGCATTTT. The encoded protein is CASGVRDYNQPQHF. The V and J genes are TRBV19 and TRBJ1-5; TRBD1 might be the D (5 bases). Trimming shortened V by 8 bases and J by 3 bases, and 14 bases separated the two germline ends. This CDR3 is 14 amino acids long. CDR1 and CDR2 from the germline V gene are LNHDA and SQIVND (reference sequence).

The chain carries TRBV5-4 and TRBJ2-7; perhaps TRBD2 as D (7 bases). V gave up 4 bases and J gave up 5 bases, with 19 bases separating them. CDR1 is SGHNT, CDR2 YYREEE, per germline (reference sequence). The CDR3 totals 15 residues. The CDR3, as DNA: TGTGCCAGCAGCGTGGGAAGGGGGGGCCAGGACGAGCAGTACTTC. It specifies CASSVGRGGQDEQYF.

The chain couples TRBV13 to TRBJ1-1; TRBD1 matches at 8 bases. V lost 3 bases, J lost 1 base, and 4 bases stayed unmatched. Germline V gene sequence: CDR1 PRHDT, CDR2 FYEKMQ (reference sequence). This CDR3 spans 15 amino acids. The chain's CDR3 is CASSFEDRANTEAFF. In DNA, the CDR3 is TGTGCCAGCAGCTTCGAGGACAGGGCGAACACTGAAGCTTTCTTT.

This clone was seen once. The V call is TRBV28, the J call TRBJ2-3, with 8 bases aligning to TRBD1. Looked up from germline, CDR1 is MDHEN and CDR2 is SYDVKM. The length of the CDR3 is 14 residues. With V trimmed by 6 bases and J by 3 bases, 5 bases remained unmatched. The CDR3 reads CASSQGARTDTQYF. CDR3 in DNA: TGTGCCAGCAGCCAGGGGGCGCGGACAGATACGCAGTATTTT.

V gene TRBV5-8 combines with J gene TRBJ2-1; D is unresolved. The V end lost 2 bases, the J end lost 7 bases, and 4 bases lay between the germline ends. Germline V CDR1 and CDR2: SGHTS, YDEGEE. The CDR3 has 11 amino acids. CDR3 in amino acids: CASSFANEQFF. CDR3 coding DNA: TGTGCCAGCAGCTTTGCAAATGAGCAGTTCTTC.

The chain has TRBV19 and TRBJ1-1; D unclear. Trimming shortened V by 5 bases and J by 2 bases, and 18 bases separated the two germline ends. Germline loops: CDR1 LNHDA, CDR2 SQIVND (reference sequence). The CDR3 runs to 16 residues. CDR3 in amino acids: CASSPRPDRGNTEAFF. CDR3 DNA sequence: TGTGCCAGTAGTCCGCGGCCAGACCGAGGAAACACTGAAGCTTTCTTT.

The rearrangement joins TRBV28 to TRBJ2-7; 10 bases line up with TRBD1. CDR3 length: 15 amino acids. The germline V gene has CDR1 MDHEN and CDR2 SYDVKM. Trimming cost V 5 bases and J 6 bases; bases outside gene matches: 10. CDR3: CASSPGTGEVVEQYV. For the CDR3, the DNA is TGTGCCAGCAGTCCGGGGACAGGGGAAGTTGTCGAGCAGTACGTC.

The chain links TRBV19 to TRBJ2-7; D is possibly TRBD1 (6 bases). Germline CDR1 and CDR2: LNHDA and SQIVND (reference sequence). The CDR3 has 13 residues. Trimming pared 4 bases from V and 0 bases from J, leaving 7 bases between. In DNA, the CDR3 is TGTGCCAGTAGTAAGGGACACTCCTACGAGCAGTACGTC. Its protein product is CASSKGHSYEQYV.

This sequence joins TRBV19 and TRBJ1-1; D is unclear. In germline, CDR1 is LNHDA, CDR2 SQIVND (reference sequence). The V end lost 3 bases, the J end lost 3 bases, and 11 bases lay between the germline ends. This CDR3 is 14 amino acids long. The CDR3 protein is CASSIDEEYTEAFF. In DNA form, the CDR3 reads TGTGCCAGTAGTATTGACGAAGAGTACACTGAAGCTTTCTTT.

The chain uses TRBV7-9 and TRBJ2-1; D is perhaps TRBD1 or TRBD2 (6 bases each). The V gene lost 0 bases and the J gene lost 0 bases, with 12 bases spanning the gap. The CDR3 totals 17 residues. Per the germline V gene, CDR1 is SEHNR and CDR2 is FQNEAQ (reference sequence). The CDR3 sequence is CASSLAGGQSSYNEQFF. In DNA, the CDR3 is TGTGCCAGCAGCTTAGCGGGGGGCCAAAGCTCCTACAATGAGCAGTTCTTC.

The chain carries TRBV27 and TRBJ1-1; D is unresolved. CDR3 length equals 13 residues. Trimming stripped 2 bases from V and 4 bases from J, with 8 bases between. The germline gives CDR1 MNHEY, CDR2 SMNVEV (reference sequence). CDR3 sequence reads: CASSLGPGTEAFF. In nucleotides, the CDR3 is TGTGCCAGCAGTTTAGGGCCTGGCACTGAAGCTTTCTTT.

The rearrangement joins TRBV7-9 to TRBJ1-2; D remains ambiguous. V was cut by 6 bases and J by 1 base, with 12 bases left in between. Germline V lookup: CDR1 SEHNR, CDR2 FQNEAQ (reference sequence). The CDR3 contains 14 residues. CDR3 DNA sequence: TGTGCCAGCAGATCGGCTCACTTTAACTATGGCTACACCTTC. Amino acid sequence: CASRSAHFNYGYTF.

V is TRBV28 and J is TRBJ2-1, with D unclear. The length of the CDR3 is 14 residues. Germline V gives CDR1 MDHEN, CDR2 SYDVKM. Trimming removed 5 bases from V and 1 base from J, with 9 bases in between. CDR3 protein: CASSPLSSYNEQFF. CDR3 DNA sequence: TGTGCCAGCAGTCCCCTTTCTTCCTACAATGAGCAGTTCTTC. The full variable domain, with the rest looked up from reference TRBV28 and TRBJ2-1, is DVKVTQSSRYLVKRTGEKVFLECVQDMDHENMFWYRQDPGLGLRLIYFSYDVKMKEKGDIPEGYSVSREKKERFSLILESASTNQTSMYLCASSPLSSYNEQFFGPGTRLTVL.

The rearrangement joins TRBV6-1 to TRBJ2-1, with TRBD2 matching 12 bases. V shed 1 base and J 8 bases; nucleotides not matched to a gene: 12. This CDR3 has 18 amino acids. CDR1 is MNHNS, CDR2 SASEGT, per germline. The CDR3 loop reads CASSEDRTSGAPGYEQFF. Here the CDR3 DNA reads TGTGCCAGCAGTGAAGATAGGACTAGCGGGGCCCCGGGCTATGAGCAGTTCTTC.

The chain has TRBV25-1 and TRBJ1-1; TRBD1 is a possible D gene (5 bases). Trimming removed 6 bases from V and 4 bases from J, with 15 bases in between. Germline CDR1 and CDR2: MGHDK and SYGVNS. This CDR3 region has 14 residues. The CDR3 DNA reads as TGTGCCAGCAGGGCGAGGGGTATGGCCACTGAAGCTTTCTTT. Its protein is CASRARGMATEAFF.

This chain joins TRBV6-5 and TRBJ1-6, with D hard to call. The CDR3 totals 12 residues. Germline V gene data show CDR1 as MNHEY and CDR2 as SVGAGI. V lost 2 bases, J lost 9 bases, and 5 bases lay in between. The CDR3 reads CASSYGVSPLHF. Written as DNA, the CDR3 is TGTGCCAGCAGTTACGGGGTTTCACCCCTCCACTTT.

The rearrangement links TRBV6-5 to TRBJ2-2, with D possibly being TRBD1 or TRBD2 (5 bases each). Trimming pared 6 bases from V and 0 bases from J, leaving 8 bases between. The CDR3 length is 14 residues. CDR1 MNHEY and CDR2 SVGAGI come from the germline V gene. CDR3 protein: CASRGTANTGELFF. CDR3 DNA sequence: TGTGCCAGCAGGGGGACGGCGAACACCGGGGAGCTGTTTTTT.

The rearrangement uses TRBV6-6 and TRBJ1-5; no firm D call. With 8 bases removed from V and 0 bases from J, the gap between germline ends came to 8 bases. Per the germline V gene, CDR1 is MNHNY and CDR2 is SVGAGI (reference sequence). This CDR3 is built from 13 residues. For the CDR3, the DNA is TGTGCCAGCTCACAAAATAGCAATCAGCCCCAGCATTTT. Translating gives CASSQNSNQPQHF.

This rearrangement joins TRBV13 to TRBJ2-1; no firm D call. Trimming shortened V by 1 base and J by 7 bases, and 8 bases separated the two germline ends. CDR3 length equals 13 residues. CDR1 and CDR2 (germline): PRHDT, FYEKMQ (reference sequence). CDR3: CASSLDESNEQFF. In nucleotides, the CDR3 is TGTGCCAGCAGCTTAGACGAAAGTAATGAGCAGTTCTTC.

This chain uses TRBV11-1 with TRBJ2-7; a possible D gene is TRBD2 (5 bases). The CDR3 runs to 16 residues. Germline lookup yields CDR1 SGHAT and CDR2 FQDESV (reference sequence). V was cut by 5 bases and J by 0 bases, with 17 bases left in between. The DNA for the CDR3 is TGTGCCAGCAGCCTCCCCGCTGGGGAGAGCTCCTACGAGCAGTACTTC. This sequence encodes CASSLPAGESSYEQYF. The variable domain in full, with the rest retrieved from reference TRBV11-1 and TRBJ2-7, is EAEVAQSPRYKITEKSQAVAFWCDPISGHATLYWYRQILGQGPELLVQFQDESVVDDSQLPKDRFSAERLKGVDSTLKIQPAELGDSAMYLCASSLPAGESSYEQYFGPGTRLTVT.

The rearrangement joins TRBV4-1 to TRBJ1-5; a weak D match, TRBD1 (5 bases). Germline V gene sequence: CDR1 MGHRA, CDR2 YSYEKL. The ends were cut back, 1 base at V and 0 bases at J, with 10 bases in the middle. The CDR3 length is 16 residues. The chain's CDR3 is CASSQGEGYSNQPQHF. DNA for the CDR3: TGCGCCAGCAGCCAAGGAGAGGGGTATAGCAATCAGCCCCAGCATTTT.

This clone appeared a single time. The gene calls are TRBV7-3 and TRBJ2-1, with 8 bases that match TRBD2. This CDR3 region has 16 residues. With V trimmed by 5 bases and J by 7 bases, 13 bases remained unmatched. Per the germline V gene, CDR1 is SGHTA and CDR2 is FQGTGA. As DNA, the CDR3 is TGTGCCAGCAGCCCCCTCCCACTAGCGGCACCAAATGAGCAGTTCTTC. It yields the protein CASSPLPLAAPNEQFF.

V and J are TRBV11-2 and TRBJ1-2, with D unresolved. The CDR3 runs to 13 residues. Germline V gene lookup returns CDR1 SGHAT and CDR2 FQNNGV. Between the trimmed V and J ends, which lost 0 bases and 4 bases, there was a span of 6 bases. CDR3 DNA: TGTGCCAGCAGCTTAGATGTTTTCTATGGCTACACCTTC. Protein sequence: CASSLDVFYGYTF.

The V gene is TRBV13, the J gene TRBJ2-3; TRBD1 agrees at 9 bases. The CDR3 loop spans 14 amino acids. Germline CDR1 PRHDT, CDR2 FYEKMQ (reference sequence). Trimming took 5 bases from V and 7 from J; bases not matched to a gene: 7. Written as DNA, the CDR3 is TGTGCCAGCAGCGCCGGGACAGGGACAAATACGCAGTATTTT. Its protein product is CASSAGTGTNTQYF.

The chain carries TRBV19 and TRBJ1-4, with D possibly TRBD1 on 5 matching bases. Germline CDR1 reads LNHDA; CDR2 reads SQIVND (reference sequence). With 8 bases removed from V and 3 bases from J, the gap between germline ends came to 7 bases. The CDR3 is made up of 12 amino acids. The CDR3 nucleotides read TGTGCCAGTGAGGGGTCTAATGAAAAACTGTTTTTT. Amino acids: CASEGSNEKLFF.

The V and J genes are TRBV6-1 and TRBJ1-5, with D maybe TRBD1 (5 bases). The germline V gene has CDR1 MNHNS and CDR2 SASEGT. CDR3 length equals 15 residues. The V gene lost 3 bases and the J gene lost 5 bases, with 14 bases spanning the gap. Written as DNA, the CDR3 is TGTGCCAGCAGTGACAGGGAAAGAGGGTATCAGCCCCAGCATTTT. Protein sequence: CASSDRERGYQPQHF.